Presented here are 3 T cell receptor beta chains from one specimen sequenced in a study of cytomegalovirus exposure and HLA in healthy donors. In the PCR, 60 Vbeta and 13 Jbeta primers were used. The data were produced by immunoSEQ multiplex PCR, yet TCRdb's version contains in-frame clones alone and is incomplete. This sample carries some 130,000 clones, roughly three quarters of them seen once, and the ten largest clones take 2% to 2.5%. Input material: PBMCs. Source of these receptors: a man aged 30 to 45 in good health and CMV-seronegative.

V gene TRBV19 combines with J gene TRBJ2-1; 12 bases agree with TRBD2. Germline V gives CDR1 LNHDA, CDR2 SQIVND (reference sequence). Losses at the gene ends were 6 bases for V and 10 bases for J; bases not matched to a gene: 10. The CDR3 has 15 residues. This CDR3 is CASRRLAGDRQEQFF. The CDR3 DNA sequence: TGTGCCAGTAGACGACTAGCGGGAGACCGGCAGGAGCAGTTCTTC.

The V and J genes are TRBV7-8 and TRBJ2-1; 13 bases align to TRBD2. Germline V gene lookup returns CDR1 SGHVS and CDR2 FQNEAQ. This CDR3 is 20 amino acids long. The J segment lost 2 bases and the V segment lost 0 bases, leaving 10 bases of the junction unmatched. The DNA for the CDR3 is TGTGCCAGCAGCTTAGCCCGGACTAGCGGGAGCCTTAGGACCTACAATGAGCAGTTCTTC. This translates into CASSLARTSGSLRTYNEQFF. Together with reference TRBV7-8 and TRBJ2-1, the CDR3 gives the full variable domain: GAGVSQSPRYKVAKRGQDVALRCDPISGHVSLFWYQQALGQGPEFLTYFQNEAQLDKSGLPSDRFFAERPEGSVSTLKIQRTQQEDSAVYLCASSLARTSGSLRTYNEQFFGPGTRLTVL.

The chain joins TRBV6-1 to TRBJ2-7, with a possible D match to TRBD1 (6 bases). Germline V gene data show CDR1 as MNHNS and CDR2 as SASEGT. This CDR3 comprises 15 residues. V shed 3 bases and J shed 3 bases, with 15 bases lying between them. CDR3 bases: TGTGCCAGCAGTGAGTACAGGGACGGTAGCTACGAGCAGTACTTC. Translation gives CASSEYRDGSYEQYF.